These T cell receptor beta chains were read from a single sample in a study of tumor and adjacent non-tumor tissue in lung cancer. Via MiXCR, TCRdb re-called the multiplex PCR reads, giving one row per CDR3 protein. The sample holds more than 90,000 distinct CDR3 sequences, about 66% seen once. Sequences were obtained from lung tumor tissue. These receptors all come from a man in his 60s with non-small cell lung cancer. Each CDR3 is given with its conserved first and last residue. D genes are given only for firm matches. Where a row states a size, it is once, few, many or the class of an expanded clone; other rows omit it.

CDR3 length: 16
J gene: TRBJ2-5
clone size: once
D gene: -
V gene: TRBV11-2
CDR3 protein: CVSSLHGVAVQETQYF
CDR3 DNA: TGTGTCAGCAGCTTACACGGAGTAGCCGTCCAAGAGACCCAATACTTC

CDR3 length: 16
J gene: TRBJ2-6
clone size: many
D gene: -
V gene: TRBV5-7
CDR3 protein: CASGPGRCSGANVLTF
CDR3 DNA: TGTGCCAGCGGGCCGGGACGGTGCTCTGGGGCCAACGTCCTGACTTTC

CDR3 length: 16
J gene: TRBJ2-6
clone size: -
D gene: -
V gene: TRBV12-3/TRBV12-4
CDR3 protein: CASGSTNRVGANVPTF
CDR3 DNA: TGTGCCAGCGGAAGCACAAACAGGGTTGGGGCCAACGTCCCGACTTTC

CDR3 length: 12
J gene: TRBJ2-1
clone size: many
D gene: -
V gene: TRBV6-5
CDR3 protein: CASSQTRDEQFF
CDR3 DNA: TGTGCCAGCAGCCAGACTCGCGATGAGCAGTTCTTC

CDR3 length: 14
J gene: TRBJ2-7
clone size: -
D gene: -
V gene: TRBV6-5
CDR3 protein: CASRHSGRADEQYF
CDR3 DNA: TGTGCCAGCAGACATAGCGGCCGAGCGGACGAGCAATACTTC

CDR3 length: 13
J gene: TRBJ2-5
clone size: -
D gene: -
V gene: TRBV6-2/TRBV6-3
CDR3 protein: CANSYDGYGTQYF
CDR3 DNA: TGTGCCAACAGTTACGACGGTTACGGGACCCAGTACTTT

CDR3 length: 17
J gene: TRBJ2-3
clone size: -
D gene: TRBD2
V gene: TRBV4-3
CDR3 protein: CASSKEASGRGTDTQYF
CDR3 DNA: TGCGCCAGCAGCAAGGAAGCGAGTGGGAGGGGCACAGATACGCAGTATTTT

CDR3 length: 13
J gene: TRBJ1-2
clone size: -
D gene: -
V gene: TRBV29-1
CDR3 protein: CIVGVQGDYGYTF
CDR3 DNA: TGCATCGTTGGAGTACAGGGTGACTATGGCTACACCTTC

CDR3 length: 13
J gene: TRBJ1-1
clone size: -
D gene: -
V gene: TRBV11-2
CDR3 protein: CGGSFGEITEAFF
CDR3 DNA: TGTGGCGGCAGCTTTGGGGAAATCACTGAAGCTTTCTTT

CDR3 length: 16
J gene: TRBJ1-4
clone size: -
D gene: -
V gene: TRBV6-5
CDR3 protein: CASSYTGFGWREKLFF
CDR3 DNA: TGTGCCAGCAGTTATACAGGTTTCGGGTGGAGAGAAAAACTGTTTTTT

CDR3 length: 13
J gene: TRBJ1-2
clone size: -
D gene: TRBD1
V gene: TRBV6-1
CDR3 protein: CASRSGGDYGFTF
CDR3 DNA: TGTGCCAGCAGGTCAGGGGGCGACTATGGCTTCACGTTC

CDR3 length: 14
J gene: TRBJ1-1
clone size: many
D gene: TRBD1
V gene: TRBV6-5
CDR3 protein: CASRGTGMNTEAFF
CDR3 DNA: TGTGCCAGCAGGGGGACAGGGATGAACACTGAAGCTTTCTTT

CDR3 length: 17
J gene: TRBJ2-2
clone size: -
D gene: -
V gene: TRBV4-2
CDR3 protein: CISSQDGDLRVTGELFF
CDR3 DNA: TGTATTAGCAGCCAAGACGGAGACCTTCGGGTCACCGGGGAGCTGTTTTTT

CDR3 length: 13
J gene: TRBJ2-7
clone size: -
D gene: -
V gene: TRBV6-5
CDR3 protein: CASNSGASYEQHF
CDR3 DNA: TGTGCCAGCAATTCAGGGGCTTCGTACGAGCAGCACTTC

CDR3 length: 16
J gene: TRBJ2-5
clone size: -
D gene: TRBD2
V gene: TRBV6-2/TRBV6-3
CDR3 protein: CASRKMRGGPRETQYF
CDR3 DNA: TGTGCCAGCAGAAAGATGCGGGGAGGGCCGCGGGAGACCCAGTACTTC

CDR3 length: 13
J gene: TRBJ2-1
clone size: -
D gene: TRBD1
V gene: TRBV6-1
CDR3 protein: CANGQGSYNEHLF
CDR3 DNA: TGTGCCAATGGACAGGGCTCCTACAATGAGCATCTCTTC

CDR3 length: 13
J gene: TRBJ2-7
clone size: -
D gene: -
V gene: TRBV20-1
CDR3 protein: CTAYPGGGGEQYF
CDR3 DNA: TGCACTGCTTACCCAGGGGGCGGGGGCGAGCAGTACTTC

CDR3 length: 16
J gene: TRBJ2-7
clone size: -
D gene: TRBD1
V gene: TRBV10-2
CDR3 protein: CSSSDWGTGEGYEQYF
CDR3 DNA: TGCTCCAGCAGTGATTGGGGGACAGGGGAAGGCTACGAGCAGTACTTC

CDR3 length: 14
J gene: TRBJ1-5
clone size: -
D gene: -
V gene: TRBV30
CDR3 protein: CAWSASGSNQPQHF
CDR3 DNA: TGTGCCTGGAGTGCATCAGGAAGCAATCAGCCCCAGCATTTT

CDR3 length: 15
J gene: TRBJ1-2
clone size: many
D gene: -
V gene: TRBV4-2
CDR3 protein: CASSQVMSGGDGYTF
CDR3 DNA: TGTGCCAGCAGCCAAGTGATGTCCGGGGGCGATGGCTACACCTTC

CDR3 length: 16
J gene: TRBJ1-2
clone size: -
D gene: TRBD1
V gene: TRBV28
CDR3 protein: CASSSLGQGVNYGYTF
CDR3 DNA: TGTGCAAGCAGTTCACTGGGACAGGGGGTGAACTATGGCTACACCTTC

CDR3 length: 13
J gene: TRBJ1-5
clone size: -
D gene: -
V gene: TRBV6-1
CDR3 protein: CTSSEAKGVPQHF
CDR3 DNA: TGTACCAGCAGTGAGGCTAAGGGGGTTCCCCAGCATTTT

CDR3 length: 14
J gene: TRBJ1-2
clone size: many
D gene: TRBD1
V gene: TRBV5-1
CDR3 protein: CASSITGTDYGYTF
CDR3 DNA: TGCGCCAGCAGCATTACCGGGACAGACTATGGCTACACCTTC

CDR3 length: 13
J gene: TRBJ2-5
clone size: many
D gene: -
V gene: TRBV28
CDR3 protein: CASSPLSQETQYF
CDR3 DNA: TGTGCCAGCAGTCCTCTGAGCCAAGAGACCCAGTACTTC

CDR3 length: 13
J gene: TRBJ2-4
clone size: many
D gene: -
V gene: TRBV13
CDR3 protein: CASSLRGGNIQYF
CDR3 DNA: TGTGCCAGCAGCTTAAGGGGGGGAAACATTCAGTACTTC

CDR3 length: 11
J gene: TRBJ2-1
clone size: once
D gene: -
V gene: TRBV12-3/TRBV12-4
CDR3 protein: CAISSYDEQFF
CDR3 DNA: TGTGCCATCAGTTCCTACGATGAGCAGTTCTTC

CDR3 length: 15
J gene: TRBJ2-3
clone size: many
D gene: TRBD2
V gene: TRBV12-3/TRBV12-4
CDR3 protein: CASSPRGALTDTQYF
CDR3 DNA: TGTGCCAGCAGTCCGCGGGGGGCCCTCACAGATACGCAGTATTTT

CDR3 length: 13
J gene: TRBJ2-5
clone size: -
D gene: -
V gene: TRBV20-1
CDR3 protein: CSVRRVNQDTQYF
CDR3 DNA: TGCAGTGTTAGGAGGGTAAACCAAGATACCCAGTACTTC

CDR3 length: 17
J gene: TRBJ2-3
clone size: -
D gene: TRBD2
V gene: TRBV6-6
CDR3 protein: CASSSHLSGGYTDRQYF
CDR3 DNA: TGTGCCAGCAGTTCCCATCTGTCGGGAGGGTACACAGATAGGCAGTATTTT

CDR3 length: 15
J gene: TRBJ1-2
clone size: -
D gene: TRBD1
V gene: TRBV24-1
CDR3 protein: CATSEQTGSGYGYTF
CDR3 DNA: TGTGCCACCAGTGAGCAGACAGGGAGCGGCTATGGCTACACCTTC

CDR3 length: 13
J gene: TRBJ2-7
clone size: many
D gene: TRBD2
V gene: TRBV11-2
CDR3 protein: CASSLGLAPEQYF
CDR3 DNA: TGTGCCAGCAGCTTAGGACTAGCGCCCGAGCAGTACTTC

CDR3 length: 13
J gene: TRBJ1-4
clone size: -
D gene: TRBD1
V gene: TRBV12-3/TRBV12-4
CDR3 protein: CAGSWTGRGKLFF
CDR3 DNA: TGTGCCGGCAGTTGGACAGGAAGAGGAAAACTGTTTTTT

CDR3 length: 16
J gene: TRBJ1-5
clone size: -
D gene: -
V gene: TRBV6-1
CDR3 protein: CTSDDRHLGGNKPQHF
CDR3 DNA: TGTACAAGCGACGATCGACACCTCGGGGGCAATAAGCCCCAGCATTTT

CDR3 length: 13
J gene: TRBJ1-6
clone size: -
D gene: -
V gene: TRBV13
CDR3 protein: CANSRNADSPLHF
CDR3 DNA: TGTGCCAACAGCCGTAATGCCGATTCACCCCTCCACTTT

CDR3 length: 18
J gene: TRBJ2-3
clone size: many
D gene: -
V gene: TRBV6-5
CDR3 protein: CASSSGSGLGTSTDTQYF
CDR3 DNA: TGTGCCAGCAGTTCAGGATCCGGTCTGGGAACTAGCACAGATACGCAGTATTTT

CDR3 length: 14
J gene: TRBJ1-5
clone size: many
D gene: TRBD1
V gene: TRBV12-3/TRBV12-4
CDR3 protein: CASTLDRGGRPQHF
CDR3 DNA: TGTGCCAGCACTTTAGACAGGGGCGGTCGGCCCCAGCATTTT

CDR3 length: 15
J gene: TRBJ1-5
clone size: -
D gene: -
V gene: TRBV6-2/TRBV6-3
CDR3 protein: CTSSEYGGGNQPQHF
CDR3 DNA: TGTACTAGCAGCGAATACGGGGGGGGCAATCAGCCCCAGCATTTT

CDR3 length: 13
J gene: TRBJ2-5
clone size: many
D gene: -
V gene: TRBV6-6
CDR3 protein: CATQTDIVETQYF
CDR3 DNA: TGTGCCACCCAGACGGACATTGTGGAGACCCAGTACTTC

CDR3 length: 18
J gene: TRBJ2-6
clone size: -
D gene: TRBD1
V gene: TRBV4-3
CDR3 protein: CTSSHDGTGFSGANVMTF
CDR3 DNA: TGCACCAGCAGCCACGACGGGACAGGTTTCTCTGGGGCCAACGTCATGACTTTC

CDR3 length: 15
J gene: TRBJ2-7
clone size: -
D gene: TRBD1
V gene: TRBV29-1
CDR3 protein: CNVEVGQGVSYEQYF
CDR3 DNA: TGCAACGTTGAAGTGGGACAGGGGGTATCCTACGAACAGTACTTC

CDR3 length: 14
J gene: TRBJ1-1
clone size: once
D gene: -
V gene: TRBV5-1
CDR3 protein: CAGDTRTVNTEAFF
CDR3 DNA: TGCGCCGGCGATACTAGGACAGTGAACACTGAAGCTTTCTTT

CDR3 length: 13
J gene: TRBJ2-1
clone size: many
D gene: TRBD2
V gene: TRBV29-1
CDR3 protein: CSASLAGVGEQFF
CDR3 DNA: TGCAGCGCTTCACTAGCGGGAGTAGGTGAGCAGTTCTTC

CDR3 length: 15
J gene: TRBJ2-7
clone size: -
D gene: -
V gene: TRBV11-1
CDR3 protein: CASIIMDGGPYEQYF
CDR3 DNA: TGTGCCAGCATCATAATGGACGGGGGGCCCTACGAGCAGTACTTC

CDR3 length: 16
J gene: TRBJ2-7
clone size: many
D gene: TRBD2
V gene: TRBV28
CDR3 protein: CASRSHLAGRTYEQYF
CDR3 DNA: TGTGCCAGCAGATCACACCTAGCGGGAAGGACCTACGAGCAGTACTTC

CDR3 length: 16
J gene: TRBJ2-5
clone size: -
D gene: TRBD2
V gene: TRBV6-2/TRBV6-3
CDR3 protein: CTSSHGTSGYQETQYF
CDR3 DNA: TGTACCAGCAGTCACGGGACTAGCGGGTATCAAGAGACCCAATACTTC

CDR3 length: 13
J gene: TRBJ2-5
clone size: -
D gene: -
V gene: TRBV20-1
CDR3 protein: CSAQQPAQETLYF
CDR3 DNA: TGCAGTGCGCAGCAGCCCGCACAAGAGACCCTGTACTTC

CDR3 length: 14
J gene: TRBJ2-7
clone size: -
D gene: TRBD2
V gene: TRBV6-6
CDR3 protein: CASSFVSGSYEQYF
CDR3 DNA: TGTGCTAGCAGTTTCGTTAGCGGGAGCTACGAGCAGTACTTC

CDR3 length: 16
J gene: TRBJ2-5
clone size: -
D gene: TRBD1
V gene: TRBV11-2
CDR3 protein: CASSPPGTGGLETQYF
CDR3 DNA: TGTGCAAGCAGCCCGCCGGGGACAGGCGGTTTGGAGACCCAGTACTTC

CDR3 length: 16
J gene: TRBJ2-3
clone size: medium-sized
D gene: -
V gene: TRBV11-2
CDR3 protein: CASSLDGRGDTDTQYF
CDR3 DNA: TGTGCCAGCAGCTTAGACGGCCGAGGGGACACAGATACGCAGTATTTT